The T cell receptor (beta chain) described here comes from a study of CD8 T cells in ankylosing spondylitis. Study-wide results and limits: What appeared characteristic of ankylosing spondylitis blood was a TCR beta motif of eight highly homologous variants. Reportedly, significant enrichment of disease-linked clones occurred in matched ankylosing spondylitis synovial fluid.

Germline V CDR1 and CDR2: SGHRS, YFSETQ. With V trimmed by 4 bases and J by 0 bases, 8 bases remained unmatched. The CDR3 contains 16 residues. It was by quantitative 5'-RACE with molecular barcodes that TCR beta libraries were made. TCRdb analysed the 5' RACE reads with MiXCR anew, one entry per CDR3 protein. The sample has a few hundred thousand distinct CDR3 sequences; approximately 20% are singletons. On this clonotype: Its specificity is unknown.

Input material: blood, either unsorted or a sorted T cell fraction (not recorded which). The chain recombines TRBV5-1 with TRBJ2-7; 9 nucleotides agree with TRBD1. This receptor was obtained from a male donor with ankylosing spondylitis. CDR3: CASSPGQGAPSYEQYF. The DNA for the CDR3 is TGCGCCAGCAGCCCGGGACAGGGAGCCCCCTCCTACGAGCAGTACTTC.